This T cell receptor beta chain was identified during a study of blood T cell repertoires in COVID-19. This clone has only one observation. Unmatched junction bases numbered 8, after V lost 6 bases and J lost 4 bases. Germline CDR1 and CDR2: MNHEY and SVGAGI. The CDR3 runs 15 residues. How the authors handled the data: Nucleated cell number was recorded as an estimate derived from reference gene primer amplification. Libraries were prepared by immunoSEQ multiplex PCR; TCRdb keeps only in-frame clonotypes and omits some of them. V and J calls and clone size come straight from that table; D and trimming were deduced from the DNA. The sample contains 200,000 to 250,000 clones, 85% to 90% of which appear only once.

What was sequenced was peripheral blood. The chain combines TRBV6-5 with TRBJ1-4, with 7 bases lining up with TRBD1. The clonotype was recovered from a man older than 75 with acute or convalescent COVID-19. CDR3 residues: CASRNGQAVNEKLFF. Written as DNA, the CDR3 is TGTGCCAGCAGAAATGGACAGGCGGTTAATGAAAAACTGTTTTTT.